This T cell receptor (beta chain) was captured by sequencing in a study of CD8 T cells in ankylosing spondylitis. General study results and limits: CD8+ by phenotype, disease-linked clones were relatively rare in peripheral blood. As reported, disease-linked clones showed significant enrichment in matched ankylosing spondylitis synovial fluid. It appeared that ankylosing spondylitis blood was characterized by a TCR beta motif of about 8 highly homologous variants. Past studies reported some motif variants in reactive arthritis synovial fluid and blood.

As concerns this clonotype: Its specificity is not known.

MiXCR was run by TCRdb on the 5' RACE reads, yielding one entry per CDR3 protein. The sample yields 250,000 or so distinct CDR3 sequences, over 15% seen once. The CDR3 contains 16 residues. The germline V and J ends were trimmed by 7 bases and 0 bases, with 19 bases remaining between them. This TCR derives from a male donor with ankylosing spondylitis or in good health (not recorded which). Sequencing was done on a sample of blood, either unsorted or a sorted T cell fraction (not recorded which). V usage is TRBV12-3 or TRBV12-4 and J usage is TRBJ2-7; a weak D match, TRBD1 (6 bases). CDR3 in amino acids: CASNPSQGASSYEQYF. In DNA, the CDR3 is TGTGCCAGCAATCCCTCACAGGGAGCAAGCTCCTACGAGCAGTACTTC.